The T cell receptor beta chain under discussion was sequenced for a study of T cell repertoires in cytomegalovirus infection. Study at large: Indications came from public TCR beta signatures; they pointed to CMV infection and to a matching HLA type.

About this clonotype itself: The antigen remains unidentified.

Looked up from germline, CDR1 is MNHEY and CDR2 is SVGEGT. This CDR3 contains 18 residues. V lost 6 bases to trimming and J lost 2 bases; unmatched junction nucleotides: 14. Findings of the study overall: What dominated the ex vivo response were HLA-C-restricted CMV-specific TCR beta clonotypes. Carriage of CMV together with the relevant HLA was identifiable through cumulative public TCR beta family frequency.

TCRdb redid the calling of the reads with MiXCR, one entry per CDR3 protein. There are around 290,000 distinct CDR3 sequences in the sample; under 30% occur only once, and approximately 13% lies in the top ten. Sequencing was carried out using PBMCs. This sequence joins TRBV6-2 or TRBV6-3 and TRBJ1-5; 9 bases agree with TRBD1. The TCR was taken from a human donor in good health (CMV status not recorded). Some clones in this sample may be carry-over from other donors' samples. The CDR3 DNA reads TGTGCCAGCAGGGGTGAAGGGGACAGGGCTTCGGGCAATCAGCCCCAGCATTTT. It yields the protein CASRGEGDRASGNQPQHF.